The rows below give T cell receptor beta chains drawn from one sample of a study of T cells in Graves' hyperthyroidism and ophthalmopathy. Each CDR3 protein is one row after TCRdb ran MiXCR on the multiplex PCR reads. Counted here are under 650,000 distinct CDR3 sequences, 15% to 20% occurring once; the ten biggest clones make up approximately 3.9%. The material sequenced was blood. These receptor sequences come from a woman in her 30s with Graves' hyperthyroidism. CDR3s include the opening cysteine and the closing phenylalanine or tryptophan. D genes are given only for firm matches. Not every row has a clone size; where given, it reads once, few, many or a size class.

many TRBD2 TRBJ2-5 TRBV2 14 CASNILAAQETQYF TGTGCCAGCAACATCCTAGCGGCCCAAGAGACCCAGTACTTC
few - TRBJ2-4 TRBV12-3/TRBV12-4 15 CASSFRLASKNIQYF TGTGCCAGCAGTTTTCGGTTGGCCTCTAAAAACATTCAGTACTTC
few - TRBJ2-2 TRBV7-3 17 CASSAGPGTWYTGELFF TGTGCCAGCAGCGCCGGACCTGGGACCTGGTACACCGGGGAGCTGTTTTTT
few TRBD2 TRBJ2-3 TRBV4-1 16 CASSQVGREVTDTQYF TGCGCCAGCAGCCAAGTGGGGCGGGAGGTCACAGATACGCAGTATTTT
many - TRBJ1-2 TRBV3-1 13 CASSSQDLRGYTF TGTGCCAGCAGTTCACAGGACCTCAGGGGCTACACCTTC
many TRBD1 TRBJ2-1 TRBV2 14 CASTPGQGFGEQFF TGTGCCAGCACCCCGGGACAGGGATTCGGCGAGCAGTTCTTC
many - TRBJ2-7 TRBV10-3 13 CAITAGLSYEQYF TGTGCCATCACTGCCGGACTGTCATACGAGCAGTACTTC
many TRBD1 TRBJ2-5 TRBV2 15 CASSGVRDRGPLRYF TGTGCCAGCAGTGGGGTGCGGGACAGGGGCCCACTTCGGTACTTC
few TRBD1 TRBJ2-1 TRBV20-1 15 CSARPPGQGYNEQFF TGCAGTGCTAGACCGCCGGGACAGGGCTACAATGAGCAGTTCTTC
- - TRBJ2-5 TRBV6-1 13 CASSDQGQETQYF TGTGCCAGCAGTGACCAGGGTCAAGAGACCCAGTACTTC
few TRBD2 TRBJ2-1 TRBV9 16 CASSPVRLAGTNEQFF TGTGCCAGCAGCCCAGTGAGACTAGCGGGGACCAATGAGCAGTTCTTC
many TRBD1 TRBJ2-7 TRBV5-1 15 CASSLGQGAKDEQYF TGCGCCAGCAGCTTAGGACAGGGGGCGAAGGACGAGCAGTACTTC
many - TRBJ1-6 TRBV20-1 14 CSPRIRSSDSPLHF TGCAGTCCACGTATTCGTTCATCTGATTCACCCCTCCACTTT
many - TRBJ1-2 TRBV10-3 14 CAIRAGQGVYGYTF TGTGCCATCAGGGCCGGGCAGGGAGTTTATGGCTACACCTTC
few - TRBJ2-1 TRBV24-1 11 CATSDGNEQFF TGTGCCACCAGTGACGGCAATGAGCAGTTCTTC
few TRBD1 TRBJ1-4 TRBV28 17 CASSSLGDSGLSEKLFF TGTGCCAGCAGTTCACTGGGGGACAGCGGGCTTAGTGAAAAACTGTTTTTT
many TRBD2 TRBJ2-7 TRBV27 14 CASSLTSGGYEQYF TGTGCCAGCAGTCTGACTAGCGGGGGATACGAGCAGTACTTC
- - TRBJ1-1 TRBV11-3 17 CASSGEYTGELFTEAFF TGTGCCAGCAGCGGCGAGTACACCGGGGAGCTGTTCACTGAAGCTTTCTTT
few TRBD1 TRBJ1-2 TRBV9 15 CASSGSLRDRYGYTF TGTGCCAGCAGCGGCAGCCTGAGGGACAGATATGGCTACACCTTC
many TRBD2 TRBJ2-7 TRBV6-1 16 CASRRREGQQFYEQYF TGTGCCAGCAGACGGCGGGAGGGCCAACAATTCTACGAGCAGTACTTC
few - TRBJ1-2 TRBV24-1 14 CATSDLSAAYGYTF TGTGCCACCAGTGATTTGTCGGCAGCCTATGGCTACACCTTC
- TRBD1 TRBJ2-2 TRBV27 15 CASSLSRTGAGELFF TGTGCCAGCAGTTTATCGAGGACAGGGGCCGGGGAGCTGTTTTTT
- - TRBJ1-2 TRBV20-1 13 CSAPDRNNYGYTF TGCAGTGCGCCGGACAGAAATAACTATGGCTACACCTTC
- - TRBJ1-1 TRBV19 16 CASSIMVGRTNTEAFF TGTGCCAGTAGTATTATGGTTGGCAGAACGAACACTGAAGCTTTCTTT
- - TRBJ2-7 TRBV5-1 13 CASTLGGTYEQYF TGCGCCAGCACCCTTGGAGGAACCTACGAGCAGTACTTC
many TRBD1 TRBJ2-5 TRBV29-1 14 CSGTGTGGLETQYF TGCAGCGGGACGGGAACAGGGGGCTTGGAGACCCAGTACTTC
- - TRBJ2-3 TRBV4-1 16 CASSRGLTGRTDTQYF TGCGCCAGCAGCCGAGGGCTCACGGGCCGCACAGATACGCAGTATTTT
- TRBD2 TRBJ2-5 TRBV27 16 CASRPITSGSLETQYF TGTGCCAGCAGGCCGATAACTAGCGGGAGTCTTGAGACCCAGTACTTC
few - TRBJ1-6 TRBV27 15 CASSRQDFYNSPLHF TGTGCCAGCAGCCGACAGGATTTTTATAATTCACCCCTCCACTTT
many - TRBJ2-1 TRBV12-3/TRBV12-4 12 CASRGSYNEQFF TGTGCCAGCAGGGGGTCCTACAATGAGCAGTTCTTC
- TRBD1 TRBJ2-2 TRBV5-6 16 CASSSLGQGNTGELFF TGTGCCAGCAGCTCCCTGGGACAGGGGAACACCGGGGAGCTGTTTTTT
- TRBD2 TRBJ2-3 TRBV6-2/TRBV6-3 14 CASTPGLEADTQYF TGTGCCAGCACCCCGGGACTAGAGGCAGATACGCAGTATTTT